The 24 T cell receptor beta chains given below trace back to one sample, sequenced in a study of blood T cell repertoires in COVID-19. Sequencing was performed with immunoSEQ multiplex PCR; in TCRdb, only in-frame clones are kept and a portion is missing. The sample yields approximately 150,000 clones, about 77% seen once. The source material was peripheral blood. Receptors were obtained from a man in his fifties or sixties with acute or convalescent COVID-19.

The genes are TRBV29-1 and TRBJ2-3; 10 nucleotides match TRBD2. The CDR3 consists of 13 residues. Germline V gene data show CDR1 as SQVTM and CDR2 as ANQGSEA. The V and J ends lost 5 bases and 2 bases, in that order; junction bases with no gene match: 1. The CDR3 spells CSVTSGVTDTQYF. The CDR3 nucleotides are TGCAGCGTTACTAGCGGGGTCACAGATACGCAGTATTTT.

The chain joins TRBV20-1 to TRBJ2-3; no clear D gene. The CDR3 runs 11 residues. V lost 3 bases and J 6 bases, leaving 7 bases between the germline ends. Germline lookup yields CDR1 DFQATT and CDR2 SNEGSKA (reference sequence). The CDR3 coding sequence is TGCAGTGCTAGCCCCGAGGATACGCAGTATTTT. It codes for CSASPEDTQYF.

The chain recombines TRBV24-1 with TRBJ2-3; unclear D gene. Germline lookup yields CDR1 KGHDR and CDR2 SFDVKD. The CDR3 contains 10 residues. V lost 3 bases to trimming and J lost 11 bases, with 5 bases between them. In nucleotides, the CDR3 is TGTGCCACCAGTGATCCGGGGCAGTATTTT. The encoded protein is CATSDPGQYF.

On this clone itself: In the same sample, other DNA sequences code for this CDR3. The V and J genes are TRBV3-1 (or the pseudogene TRBV3-2) and TRBJ2-1; possibly TRBD2 for D (6 bases). CDR1 and CDR2 (germline): LGHDT, YNNKEL (reference sequence). This CDR3 is 16 amino acids long. Trimming shortened V by 0 bases and J by 2 bases, and 11 bases separated the two germline ends. CDR3 residues: CASSQEGAGPYNEQFF. The CDR3, as DNA: TGTGCCAGCAGCCAAGAAGGGGCGGGACCCTACAATGAGCAGTTCTTC.

The chain combines TRBV7-6 with TRBJ2-5, with D maybe TRBD1 (5 bases). V lost 3 bases and J 0 bases, leaving 11 bases between the germline ends. The germline V gene has CDR1 SGHVS and CDR2 FNYEAQ. The CDR3 loop spans 15 amino acids. Here the CDR3 reads CASSLNPGYQETQYF. For the CDR3, the DNA is TGTGCCAGCAGCTTGAACCCAGGGTACCAAGAGACCCAGTACTTC.

V usage is TRBV7-2 and J usage is TRBJ2-3, with D possibly being TRBD1 (5 bases). Trimming shortened V by 3 bases and J by 4 bases, and 17 bases separated the two germline ends. Germline assignment: CDR1 SGHTA and CDR2 FQGNSA. The length of the CDR3 is 16 residues. Written as DNA, the CDR3 is TGTGCCAGCAGCTTTAGTCGGGCAGGGTGGGCAGATACGCAGTATTTT. Translated, it gives CASSFSRAGWADTQYF.

This clone came up a few times. The CDR3 DNA reads as TGTGCCAGCAGCTTCCAAGCGGGAAGGGGAGAGACCCAGTACTTC. Translation: CASSFQAGRGETQYF. The J gene is TRBJ2-5, the V gene TRBV7-3, with 7 bases that match TRBD2. CDR1 and CDR2 from the germline V gene are SGHTA and FQGTGA. V lost 3 bases, J lost 4 bases, and 8 bases stayed unmatched. The CDR3 is 15 residues long.

The chain couples TRBV5-4 to TRBJ2-1; 12 bases line up with TRBD2. CDR1 is SGHNT and CDR2 is YYREEE in the germline V gene (reference sequence). With V trimmed by 4 bases and J by 7 bases, 12 bases remained unmatched. The CDR3 sequence is 17 residues long. CDR3 sequence: CASSLTLTSGSGNEQFF. The CDR3 DNA is TGTGCCAGCAGCCTAACCCTGACTAGCGGGAGTGGGAATGAGCAGTTCTTC.

The CDR3 nucleotides are TGTGCCAGCACCCTGGGAGGGTTTACCGGGGAGCTGTTTTTT. It is translated as CASTLGGFTGELFF. The gene calls are TRBV28 and TRBJ2-2, with 7 bases identical to TRBD2. This CDR3 spans 14 amino acids. After removal of 7 bases from V and 5 bases from J, the junction contained 7 bases not matched to a gene. CDR1 and CDR2 from the germline V gene are MDHEN and SYDVKM.

This clone appeared many times. The chain combines TRBV10-2 with TRBJ1-5; 8 bases fit TRBD1. The CDR3 is 14 residues long. Germline loops: CDR1 WSHSY, CDR2 SAAADI. With V trimmed by 3 bases and J by 6 bases, 4 bases remained unmatched. The CDR3 protein is CASSDTGGFQPQHF. DNA of the CDR3: TGCGCCAGCAGTGATACAGGGGGTTTTCAGCCCCAGCATTTT.

The chain carries TRBV3-1 (or the pseudogene TRBV3-2) and TRBJ2-7; 7 nucleotides match TRBD2. With 2 bases clipped from V and 0 bases from J, the junction kept 7 bases outside the gene matches. Germline V CDR1 and CDR2: LGHDT, YNNKEL (reference sequence). The CDR3 runs 16 residues. The CDR3 loop is CASSQTGRWGSYEQYF. The CDR3 DNA reads TGTGCCAGCAGCCAAACCGGGAGGTGGGGCTCCTACGAGCAGTACTTC.

This chain links TRBV4-1 with TRBJ2-7; the D is unclear. Per the germline V gene, CDR1 is MGHRA and CDR2 is YSYEKL. Trimming shortened V by 3 bases and J by 0 bases, and 6 bases separated the two germline ends. The CDR3 has 13 residues. The CDR3 loop is CASSHVDSYEQYF. The CDR3 DNA reads as TGCGCCAGCAGCCACGTAGACTCCTACGAGCAGTACTTC.

This clone was recorded once. The V call is TRBV2, the J call TRBJ2-1; TRBD2 aligns across 13 bases. After removal of 6 bases from V and 9 bases from J, the junction contained 5 bases not matched to a gene. The V gene's germline CDR1 is SNHLY and CDR2 FYNNEI. CDR3 length: 14 amino acids. CDR3 coding DNA: TGTGCCAGCAGAGAGGGACTAGCGGGAACTGAGCAGTTCTTC. Residues: CASREGLAGTEQFF.

This chain links TRBV28 with TRBJ1-3; D remains unclear. The V end lost 2 bases, the J end lost 2 bases, and 7 bases lay between the germline ends. From germline, CDR1 is MDHEN and CDR2 SYDVKM. This CDR3 comprises 14 residues. CDR3 in amino acids: CASSLKSAGNTIYF. The CDR3 bases are TGTGCCAGCAGTTTAAAATCAGCTGGAAACACCATATATTTT.

V is TRBV6-5 and J is TRBJ2-7; 7 nucleotides match TRBD1. Germline V lookup: CDR1 MNHEY, CDR2 SVGAGI. With 7 bases clipped from V and 2 bases from J, the junction kept 8 bases outside the gene matches. The CDR3 has 14 residues. Written as DNA, the CDR3 is TGTGCCAGCACCCCAGGGACAGTTACCTACGAGCAGTACTTC. Encoded protein: CASTPGTVTYEQYF.

V and J are TRBV19 and TRBJ2-7; D is ambiguous. The germline V gene has CDR1 LNHDA and CDR2 SQIVND (reference sequence). Trimming removed 2 bases from V and 6 bases from J, with 11 bases in between. This CDR3 has 13 residues. The CDR3 DNA follows: TGTGCCAGTAGTATATTAGGTTCGGGCGAGCAGTACTTC. Amino acid sequence: CASSILGSGEQYF.

The chain is built from TRBV19 and TRBJ2-7, with 7 bases that match TRBD2. Germline trimming cut 3 bases from V and 6 bases from J; bases unmatched to any gene: 8. CDR3 size: 14 residues. CDR1 is LNHDA and CDR2 is SQIVND in the germline V gene (reference sequence). DNA for the CDR3: TGTGCCAGTAGTATGATCGGACTAGGGACCGAGCAGTACTTC. Protein product: CASSMIGLGTEQYF.

The chain links TRBV18 to TRBJ2-2; possible D gene TRBD1, 6 bases. The CDR3 sequence is 17 residues long. Germline assignment: CDR1 KGHSH and CDR2 LQKENI. The ends were cut back, 2 bases at V and 4 bases at J, with 17 bases in the middle. The CDR3 DNA reads TGTGCCAGCTCACCATCTCTGGCAGGGGCGACCACCGGGGAGCTGTTTTTT. It encodes CASSPSLAGATTGELFF.

The chain employs TRBV9 and TRBJ2-3, with D perhaps matching TRBD2 (6 bases). V was trimmed by 0 bases and J by 2 bases, leaving 10 bases between them. This CDR3 region has 15 residues. Germline V CDR1 and CDR2: SGDLS, YYNGEE. The DNA for the CDR3 is TGTGCCAGCAGCGTAGCAGCGGACTACACAGATACGCAGTATTTT. This gives the protein CASSVAADYTDTQYF.

This clone has a handful of counts. The V gene is TRBV27, the J gene TRBJ2-6; D perhaps matches TRBD1 (5 bases). CDR3 length equals 16 residues. Germline V lookup: CDR1 MNHEY, CDR2 SMNVEV (reference sequence). V lost 7 bases and J 2 bases, leaving 15 bases between the germline ends. The CDR3 sequence is CASKTVRAAGANVLTF. Here the CDR3 DNA reads TGTGCCAGCAAGACAGTGCGAGCCGCTGGGGCCAACGTCCTGACTTTC.

V usage is TRBV6-5 and J usage is TRBJ2-2; 9 bases fit TRBD2. The CDR3 contains 15 residues. Germline lookup yields CDR1 MNHEY and CDR2 SVGAGI. Trimming took 5 bases from V and 6 from J; bases not matched to a gene: 7. The CDR3, as DNA: TGTGCCAGCAGTCCCGGACTAGCGATTGCCGGGGAGCTGTTTTTT. Its translation: CASSPGLAIAGELFF.

This chain joins TRBV24-1 and TRBJ2-3; the D is unclear. There are 15 residues in the CDR3. V lost 3 bases and J 1 base, leaving 10 bases between the germline ends. Germline CDR1 reads KGHDR; CDR2 reads SFDVKD. CDR3 DNA: TGTGCCACCAGTGATCCCGGTATGGGCACAGATACGCAGTATTTT. It codes for CATSDPGMGTDTQYF.

CDR3 nucleotides: TGTGCCAGTGGGCCTTACAATGAGCAGTTCTTC. This codes for CASGPYNEQFF. This chain joins TRBV27 and TRBJ2-1; no reliable D call. The CDR3 sequence is 11 residues long. V lost 9 bases and J 4 bases, leaving 7 bases between the germline ends. From germline, CDR1 is MNHEY and CDR2 SMNVEV (reference sequence).

J is TRBJ2-2 and V is TRBV5-4, with 12 nucleotides matching TRBD2. The CDR3 length is 15 residues. The junction had 4 bases not matched to a gene; V was cut back by 1 base and J by 9 bases. Germline CDR1 reads SGHNT; CDR2 reads YYREEE (reference sequence). The CDR3 reads CASSLLAGGSRELFF. CDR3 in DNA: TGTGCCAGCAGCTTGCTAGCGGGAGGGTCTCGGGAGCTGTTTTTT.